These 30 T cell receptor beta chains originate from one sample sequenced in a study of control samples from healthy donors and cancer patients. Sequenced by immunoSEQ multiplex PCR; TCRdb stores in-frame clones only, minus some. The sample consists of 90,000 to 100,000 clones, over 75% of them appearing once. Sequenced input: blood. The receptors shown here come from a woman under 30 in good health.

The chain joins TRBV15 to TRBJ2-7; TRBD2 might be the D (5 bases). CDR1 and CDR2 from the germline V gene are LNHNV and YYDKDF (reference sequence). V was cut by 5 bases and J by 6 bases, with 14 bases left in between. This CDR3 comprises 13 residues. CDR3 amino acids: CATSRVYEGEQYF. The CDR3 DNA follows: TGTGCCACCAGCCGGGTCTATGAGGGCGAGCAGTACTTC.

The chain combines TRBV12-3 or TRBV12-4 with TRBJ2-7, with D hard to call. V lost 3 bases to trimming and J lost 1 base, with 7 bases between them. The length of the CDR3 is 13 residues. The CDR3 nucleotides read TGTGCCAGCAGTTTTCAGAGGTCCTACGAGCAGTACTTC. Translated, it gives CASSFQRSYEQYF.

J is TRBJ1-2 and V is TRBV6-6, with TRBD1 identical over 9 bases. This CDR3 has 18 amino acids. J was trimmed by 6 bases and V by 5 bases; bases with no gene match: 19. The germline CDR1 and CDR2 sequences are MNHNY and SVGAGI (reference sequence). The CDR3 region is CASSQPWDRAAGNDGYTF. CDR3 sequence (DNA): TGTGCCAGCAGTCAACCCTGGGACAGGGCAGCGGGCAACGATGGCTACACCTTC.

The chain couples TRBV15 to TRBJ1-1; possibly TRBD1 for D (5 bases). V lost 2 bases, J lost 3 bases, and 7 bases lay in between. Germline V lookup: CDR1 LNHNV, CDR2 YYDKDF (reference sequence). The CDR3 length is 13 residues. The CDR3 loop reads CATSRQGYTEAFF. CDR3 DNA sequence: TGTGCCACCAGCAGACAGGGATACACTGAAGCTTTCTTT.

V is TRBV7-3 and J is TRBJ1-1, with 8 nucleotides matching TRBD1. V trimming: 2 bases; J trimming: 1 base; junction bases outside the gene matches: 6. CDR1 and CDR2 from the germline V gene are SGHTA and FQGTGA. The CDR3 loop spans 16 amino acids. CDR3 sequence: CASSLFPGQGNTEAFF. DNA for the CDR3: TGTGCCAGCAGCTTATTTCCCGGACAGGGGAACACTGAAGCTTTCTTT.

The count of this clone is one. V usage is TRBV2 and J usage is TRBJ1-1; D unclear. Trimming stripped 7 bases from V and 1 base from J, with 10 bases between. CDR1 is SNHLY and CDR2 is FYNNEI in the germline V gene. The CDR3 runs 13 residues. CDR3 DNA sequence: TGTGCCAGCACCGATTCGGCGAACACTGAAGCTTTCTTT. Its translation is CASTDSANTEAFF.

V and J are TRBV5-1 and TRBJ1-6, with D tentatively TRBD1 (5 bases). In germline, CDR1 is SGHRS, CDR2 YFSETQ. This CDR3 region has 14 residues. V lost 4 bases, J lost 7 bases, and 12 bases lay in between. The CDR3 bases are TGCGCCAGCAGCATGCAGGGATCCAATTCACCCCTCCACTTT. Translated: CASSMQGSNSPLHF.

This clone was counted between two and nine times. The chain employs TRBV4-1 and TRBJ1-1; D perhaps matches TRBD1 (6 bases). Trimming removed 2 bases from V and 0 bases from J, with 22 bases in between. The length of the CDR3 is 19 residues. Germline CDR1 is MGHRA and CDR2 is YSYEKL. CDR3 residues: CASSQTSFSGGSVNTEAFF. The CDR3 bases are TGCGCCAGCAGCCAAACTAGTTTCTCGGGGGGCTCGGTGAACACTGAAGCTTTCTTT.

The chain links TRBV4-1 to TRBJ1-1; possible D gene TRBD1, 5 bases. This CDR3 region has 17 residues. Germline CDR1 and CDR2: MGHRA and YSYEKL. The V gene lost 0 bases and the J gene lost 3 bases, with 17 bases spanning the gap. The CDR3 spells CASSQDWVGGEDTEAFF. The CDR3, as DNA: TGCGCCAGCAGCCAAGATTGGGTCGGGGGGGAGGACACTGAAGCTTTCTTT.

The gene calls are TRBV4-1 and TRBJ2-1, with D possibly TRBD1 on 6 matching bases. The CDR3 sequence is 15 residues long. The V gene lost 1 base and the J gene lost 10 bases, with 17 bases spanning the gap. In germline, CDR1 is MGHRA, CDR2 YSYEKL. CDR3 sequence: CASSQGSLTRGEQFF. CDR3 DNA sequence: TGCGCCAGCAGCCAAGGTAGTCTGACGAGGGGGGAGCAGTTCTTC.

In its sample, this clone was seen once. The chain couples TRBV4-2 to TRBJ2-7, with D unclear. Per the germline V gene, CDR1 is LGHNA and CDR2 is YNFKEQ. This CDR3 contains 14 residues. The V and J ends lost 0 bases and 2 bases respectively, with 8 bases between them. As DNA, the CDR3 is TGTGCCAGCAGCCAAGACGACGAAACCTACGAGCAGTACTTC. It yields the protein CASSQDDETYEQYF.

V and J are TRBV18 and TRBJ2-5; D not resolved. CDR1 KGHSH and CDR2 LQKENI come from the germline V gene. V lost 3 bases, J lost 5 bases, and 13 bases lay in between. The CDR3 loop spans 14 amino acids. The CDR3 region is CASSPSSMSETQYF. The CDR3 DNA sequence: TGTGCCAGCTCACCCAGTAGCATGTCCGAGACCCAGTACTTC.

V and J are TRBV18 and TRBJ2-2; D is possibly TRBD1 (6 bases). Trimming took off 0 bases at V and 8 bases at J, with 13 bases between the two ends. CDR3 length equals 15 residues. Per the germline V gene, CDR1 is KGHSH and CDR2 is LQKENI. CDR3 nucleotide sequence: TGTGCCAGCTCACCACCGGCAGGGGCCGCGGGGGAGCTGTTTTTT. Its translation: CASSPPAGAAGELFF.

V and J are TRBV5-1 and TRBJ1-1; possibly TRBD1 for D (6 bases). Germline-derived CDR1 and CDR2 are SGHRS and YFSETQ. V lost 3 bases and J 8 bases, leaving 11 bases between the germline ends. This CDR3 contains 12 residues. Here the CDR3 DNA reads TGCGCCAGCAGCTGGGGGGCTGAAGAAGCTTTCTTT. Residues: CASSWGAEEAFF.

In regard to this clone: The same CDR3 is also encoded by other DNA sequences in this sample. CDR3 DNA sequence: TGTGCCAGCAGCGTACAGGGGAACACTGAAGCTTTCTTT. Its translation: CASSVQGNTEAFF. The chain carries TRBV2 and TRBJ1-1; tentative D call: TRBD1 (6 bases). The germline V gene encodes CDR1 SNHLY and CDR2 FYNNEI. There are 13 residues in the CDR3. Trimming stripped 6 bases from V and 1 base from J, with 9 bases between.

This chain connects TRBV4-2 to TRBJ2-1; no reliable D call. The CDR3 extends over 16 amino acids. Trimming removed 0 bases at V and 1 base at J, with 10 bases between. Germline lookup yields CDR1 LGHNA and CDR2 YNFKEQ. The CDR3 nucleotides read TGTGCCAGCAGCCAAGATCCAGTCGAGTCCTACAATGAGCAGTTCTTC. Protein sequence: CASSQDPVESYNEQFF.

Only one count was recorded for this clone. The chain recombines TRBV18 with TRBJ2-3; 10 bases fit TRBD2. CDR1 KGHSH and CDR2 LQKENI come from the germline V gene. The CDR3 has 18 residues. The junction had 8 bases not matched to a gene; V was cut back by 2 bases and J by 0 bases. The CDR3 loop reads CASSPFTTSGPSTDTQYF. As DNA, the CDR3 is TGTGCCAGCTCACCATTCACGACTAGCGGGCCCAGCACAGATACGCAGTATTTT.

This chain uses TRBV11-2 with TRBJ2-7; 9 bases align to TRBD2. The CDR3 totals 15 residues. Germline V lookup: CDR1 SGHAT, CDR2 FQNNGV. Unmatched junction bases numbered 11, after V lost 4 bases and J lost 7 bases. CDR3 sequence reads: CASSSPGLARWEQYF. In nucleotides, the CDR3 is TGTGCCAGCAGCTCTCCGGGACTAGCTCGGTGGGAGCAGTACTTC.

The chain has TRBV11-1 and TRBJ1-1, with D hard to call. Germline V gene data show CDR1 as SGHAT and CDR2 as FQDESV (reference sequence). This CDR3 contains 13 residues. Between the trimmed V and J ends, which lost 6 bases and 0 bases, there was a span of 8 bases. CDR3 nucleotides: TGTGCCAGCAGGAGAGGACTGAACACTGAAGCTTTCTTT. Its translation is CASRRGLNTEAFF.

The chain employs TRBV7-6 and TRBJ2-7; 10 positions agree with TRBD2. The CDR3 runs 15 residues. Looked up from germline, CDR1 is SGHVS and CDR2 is FNYEAQ. V was clipped by 4 bases and J by 0 bases; unmatched bases: 3. The CDR3 DNA follows: TGTGCCAGCAGCTCTAGCGGGGGCTACTCCTACGAGCAGTACTTC. Translating it yields CASSSSGGYSYEQYF.

This clone is a singleton in its sample. The rearrangement joins TRBV4-1 to TRBJ2-5; D perhaps matches TRBD1 (5 bases). V lost 1 base to trimming and J lost 4 bases, with 13 bases between them. CDR3 length: 15 amino acids. The germline gives CDR1 MGHRA, CDR2 YSYEKL. CDR3 loop: CASSQVVREAETQYF. The CDR3 DNA sequence: TGCGCCAGCAGCCAAGTGGTCAGGGAAGCAGAGACCCAGTACTTC.

The gene calls are TRBV6-5 and TRBJ2-7, with a possible D match to TRBD2 (6 bases). Per the germline V gene, CDR1 is MNHEY and CDR2 is SVGAGI. This CDR3 comprises 14 residues. V was cut by 2 bases and J by 4 bases, with 12 bases left in between. The CDR3 sequence is CASSYAGGNYEQYF. The CDR3, as DNA: TGTGCCAGCAGTTACGCCGGAGGGAATTACGAGCAGTACTTC.

The chain carries TRBV5-1 and TRBJ2-1; D may be TRBD2 (5 bases). This CDR3 comprises 13 residues. Germline loops: CDR1 SGHRS, CDR2 YFSETQ. The V and J ends lost 4 bases and 7 bases respectively, with 12 bases between them. The CDR3 sequence is CASSLVGGNEQFF. CDR3 DNA sequence: TGCGCCAGCAGCCTCGTCGGCGGGAATGAGCAGTTCTTC.

V is TRBV6-5 and J is TRBJ1-6, with 7 bases that match TRBD1. Germline CDR1 MNHEY, CDR2 SVGAGI. There are 14 residues in the CDR3. Trimming removed 4 bases from V and 6 bases from J; junction bases left unmatched: 3. The CDR3 DNA follows: TGTGCCAGCAGTTCCGACAGGGTTAATTCACCCCTCCACTTT. Protein product: CASSSDRVNSPLHF.

The chain has TRBV3-1 (or the pseudogene TRBV3-2) and TRBJ1-1; 7 positions agree with TRBD1. This CDR3 contains 14 residues. V shed 1 base, J shed 4 bases, and the junction held 3 bases outside the gene matches. Germline V gene sequence: CDR1 LGHDT, CDR2 YNNKEL (reference sequence). In DNA form, the CDR3 reads TGTGCCAGCAGCCAAGTCAGGGGGGTCACTGAAGCTTTCTTT. It codes for CASSQVRGVTEAFF.

The V and J genes are TRBV4-2 and TRBJ2-1; D might be TRBD2 (6 bases). In germline, CDR1 is LGHNA, CDR2 YNFKEQ. V lost 7 bases and J 5 bases, leaving 15 bases between the germline ends. The CDR3 has 14 residues. CDR3 amino acids: CASKAGPNDNEQFF. The DNA of the CDR3 is TGTGCCAGCAAGGCGGGGCCTAATGACAATGAGCAGTTCTTC.

This clone was found a few times. The chain is built from TRBV2 and TRBJ1-2, with D unclear. V lost 2 bases and J lost 2, with 15 bases in between. Germline CDR1 reads SNHLY; CDR2 reads FYNNEI. This CDR3 is 16 amino acids long. CDR3 coding DNA: TGTGCCAGCAGTGAATCTAGTGCGGTCCTCAACTATGGCTACACCTTC. Translated, it gives CASSESSAVLNYGYTF.

The chain carries TRBV29-1 and TRBJ1-1, with D perhaps TRBD1 (5 bases). Germline V CDR1 and CDR2: SQVTM, ANQGSEA. The CDR3 is made up of 12 amino acids. Trimming cost V 6 bases and J 9 bases, with 17 bases left between them. CDR3 DNA sequence: TGCAGCGTCGGCGGGGGGGGGACTCAAGCTTTCTTT. Residues: CSVGGGGTQAFF.

The chain is built from TRBV20-1 and TRBJ2-7; D not certain. V shed 3 bases and J shed 2 bases, with 8 bases lying between them. CDR1 and CDR2 (germline): DFQATT, SNEGSKA (reference sequence). The CDR3 totals 12 residues. The DNA of the CDR3 is TGCAGTGCTAGTAGGGATACCTACGAGCAGTACTTC. Translated, it gives CSASRDTYEQYF.

The chain joins TRBV11-3 to TRBJ2-5; D not resolved. The CDR3 length is 14 residues. With 4 bases removed from V and 2 bases from J, the gap between germline ends came to 11 bases. Per the germline V gene, CDR1 is SGHNT and CDR2 is YENEEA. CDR3 region: CASSCVPKQETQYF. CDR3 DNA: TGTGCCAGCAGCTGTGTTCCGAAGCAAGAGACCCAGTACTTC.